One sample yielded the 13 T cell receptor beta chains listed below, sequenced in a study of T cell responses to AZD1222 COVID-19 vaccine. The table came from immunoSEQ multiplex PCR; TCRdb's copy has only in-frame clones and leaves some out. The table shows some 97,000 clones, with approximately 87% occurring only once. The sample here was peripheral blood, taken on day 0 of AZD1222 vaccination. Every receptor here comes from an adult in good health.

This clone is medium-sized by share. The J gene is TRBJ1-5, the V gene TRBV12-3 or TRBV12-4, with a tentative D call TRBD1 (5 bases). Deletions cut 8 bases from V and 4 bases from J, with 12 bases between. The CDR3 length is 13 residues. The CDR3 nucleotides are TGTGCCAGCTCCCAGGGAGGGAATCAGCCCCAGCATTTT. Its protein is CASSQGGNQPQHF.

The chain combines TRBV7-9 with TRBJ2-5; 10 nucleotides line up with TRBD2. This CDR3 has 14 amino acids. V lost 5 bases and J lost 2; bases outside the gene matches: 2. CDR1 is SEHNR and CDR2 is FQNEAQ in the germline V gene (reference sequence). The CDR3 nucleotides are TGTGCCAGCAGCGGAGCGGGGGGGCAAGAGACCCAGTACTTC. It specifies CASSGAGGQETQYF. Full variable domain (rest looked up from reference TRBV7-9 and TRBJ2-5): DTGVSQNPRHKITKRGQNVTFRCDPISEHNRLYWYRQTLGQGPEFLTYFQNEAQLEKSRLLSDRFSAERPKGSFSTLEIQRTEQGDSAMYLCASSGAGGQETQYFGPGTRLLVL.

The rearrangement uses TRBV6-6 and TRBJ2-7; tentatively, D is TRBD1 or TRBD2 (5 bases each). The V end was cut by 0 bases, the J end by 0 bases, with 12 bases between. Germline CDR1 reads MNHNY; CDR2 reads SVGAGI (reference sequence). The CDR3 contains 16 residues. CDR3 protein: CASSYSPGRPSYEQYF. The DNA of the CDR3 is TGTGCCAGCAGTTACTCCCCGGGGCGGCCCTCCTACGAGCAGTACTTC.

The chain carries TRBV7-2 and TRBJ1-5; D unclear. CDR3 size: 15 residues. The germline CDR1 and CDR2 sequences are SGHTA and FQGNSA. Trimming took off 5 bases at V and 0 bases at J, with 11 bases between the two ends. The CDR3 sequence: CASSISTASNQPQHF. CDR3 DNA: TGTGCCAGCAGCATATCCACAGCTAGCAATCAGCCCCAGCATTTT.

This clone was seen ten or more times. This chain joins TRBV11-2 and TRBJ2-7; no firm D call. V dropped 4 bases and J dropped 0 bases, with 10 bases sitting between them. CDR3 size: 14 residues. Germline V CDR1 and CDR2: SGHAT, FQNNGV. In DNA, the CDR3 is TGTGCCAGCAGCTCCGACTTCAGCTCCTACGAGCAGTACTTC. Its protein product is CASSSDFSSYEQYF.

The genes are TRBV5-1 and TRBJ2-1; D is perhaps TRBD1 (5 bases). Trimming removed 5 bases at V and 8 bases at J, with 11 bases between. Germline CDR1 reads SGHRS; CDR2 reads YFSETQ. The CDR3 has 12 amino acids. CDR3 coding DNA: TGCGCCAGCAGGAGGCAGGGCTATGAGCAGTTCTTC. Translation: CASRRQGYEQFF.

This clone was counted once. The V gene is TRBV12-3 or TRBV12-4, the J gene TRBJ1-1, with D perhaps TRBD1 (6 bases). Trimming stripped 5 bases from V and 4 bases from J, with 11 bases between. CDR3 length: 13 residues. Here the CDR3 reads CASSATGITEAFF. CDR3 in DNA: TGTGCCAGCAGTGCTACAGGGATCACTGAAGCTTTCTTT.

This clone was detected only once. The rearrangement links TRBV7-8 to TRBJ2-2; a possible D gene is TRBD1 (6 bases). The germline CDR1 and CDR2 sequences are SGHVS and FQNEAQ. This CDR3 has 14 amino acids. V lost 4 bases and J 3 bases, leaving 9 bases between the germline ends. The CDR3 is CASSSGQYTGELFF. In nucleotides, the CDR3 is TGTGCCAGCAGCTCCGGACAGTACACCGGGGAGCTGTTTTTT.

In DNA, the CDR3 is TGTGCCAGCATTTTAGGACTAGACTTTCGGGAGCAGTTCTTC. Translated: CASILGLDFREQFF. The chain links TRBV6-5 to TRBJ2-1; TRBD2 agrees at 7 bases. V lost 7 bases, J lost 10 bases, and 13 bases stayed unmatched. This CDR3 contains 14 residues. Germline V gives CDR1 MNHEY, CDR2 SVGAGI.

This chain uses TRBV13 with TRBJ2-2; D unresolved. Looked up from germline, CDR1 is PRHDT and CDR2 is FYEKMQ (reference sequence). Trimming removed 5 bases from V and 8 bases from J, with 9 bases in between. The CDR3 sequence is 12 residues long. The CDR3 region is CASSRPFGELFF. CDR3 coding DNA: TGTGCCAGCAGCAGACCTTTTGGGGAGCTGTTTTTT.

This clone was observed a single time. The CDR3 loop is CASRAAAGINEKLFF. The CDR3 region has the DNA TGTGCCAGCCGGGCTGCGGCAGGCATTAATGAAAAACTGTTTTTT. The V call is TRBV7-9, the J call TRBJ1-4; no clear D. V dropped 8 bases and J dropped 4 bases, with 17 bases sitting between them. The CDR3 covers 15 residues. The V gene's germline CDR1 is SEHNR and CDR2 FQNEAQ (reference sequence).

This sequence joins TRBV30 and TRBJ1-6; no clear D. V was pared by 2 bases and J by 4 bases, with 9 bases between. This CDR3 spans 14 amino acids. Germline V CDR1 and CDR2: GTSNPN, SVGIG (reference sequence). In nucleotides, the CDR3 is TGTGCCTGGAGTTACGCGGGGTATAATTCACCCCTCCACTTT. Translation: CAWSYAGYNSPLHF.

V and J are TRBV7-6 and TRBJ2-2; 7 nucleotides agree with TRBD1. The germline CDR1 and CDR2 sequences are SGHVS and FNYEAQ. CDR3 length: 16 amino acids. Losses at the gene ends were 5 bases for V and 1 base for J; bases not matched to a gene: 7. The chain's CDR3 is CASSPQRTGNTGELFF. Here the CDR3 DNA reads TGTGCCAGCAGCCCCCAAAGGACAGGGAACACCGGGGAGCTGTTTTTT.